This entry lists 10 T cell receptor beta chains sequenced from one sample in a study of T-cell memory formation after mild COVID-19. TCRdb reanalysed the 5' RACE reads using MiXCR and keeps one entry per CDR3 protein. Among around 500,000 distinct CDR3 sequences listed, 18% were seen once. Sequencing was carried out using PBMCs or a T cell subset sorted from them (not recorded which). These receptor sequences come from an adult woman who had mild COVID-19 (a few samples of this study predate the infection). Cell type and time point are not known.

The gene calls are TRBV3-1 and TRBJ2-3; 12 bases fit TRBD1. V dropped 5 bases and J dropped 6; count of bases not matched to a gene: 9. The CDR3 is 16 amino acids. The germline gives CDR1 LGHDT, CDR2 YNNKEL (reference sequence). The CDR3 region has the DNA TGTGCCAGCAGCTTCCGGGACAGGGGGCGATTGGATACGCAGTATTTT. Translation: CASSFRDRGRLDTQYF.

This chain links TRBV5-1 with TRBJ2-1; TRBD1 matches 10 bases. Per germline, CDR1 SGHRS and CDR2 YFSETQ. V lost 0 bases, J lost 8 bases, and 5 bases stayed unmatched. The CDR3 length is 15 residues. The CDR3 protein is CASSLGDRGGYEQFF. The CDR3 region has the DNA TGCGCCAGCAGCTTGGGGGACAGGGGAGGGTATGAGCAGTTCTTC.

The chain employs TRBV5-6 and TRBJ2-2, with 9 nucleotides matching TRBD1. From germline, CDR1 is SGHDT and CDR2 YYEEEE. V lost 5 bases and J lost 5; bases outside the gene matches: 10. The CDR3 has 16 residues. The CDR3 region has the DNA TGTGCCAGCAGGCCGACCGGGACAGGGAGAACCGGGGAGCTGTTTTTT. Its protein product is CASRPTGTGRTGELFF.

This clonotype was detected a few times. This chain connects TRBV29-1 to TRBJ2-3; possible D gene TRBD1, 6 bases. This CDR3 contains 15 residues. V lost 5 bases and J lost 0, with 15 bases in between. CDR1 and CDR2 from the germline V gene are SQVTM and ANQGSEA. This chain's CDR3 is CSVPPDRTSTDTQYF. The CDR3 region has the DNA TGCAGCGTTCCGCCGGACAGAACTAGCACAGATACGCAGTATTTT.

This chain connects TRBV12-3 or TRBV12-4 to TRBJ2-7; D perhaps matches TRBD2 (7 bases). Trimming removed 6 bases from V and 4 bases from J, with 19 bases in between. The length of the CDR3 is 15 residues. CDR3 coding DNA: TGTGCCAGCAGCCCGGTAGGGGGGGGACCATACGAGCAGTACTTC. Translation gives CASSPVGGGPYEQYF.

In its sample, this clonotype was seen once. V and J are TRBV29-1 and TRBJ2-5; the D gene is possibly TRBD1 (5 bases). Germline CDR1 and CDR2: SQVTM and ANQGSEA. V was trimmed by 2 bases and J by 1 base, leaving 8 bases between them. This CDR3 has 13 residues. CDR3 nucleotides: TGCAGCGTTGAATTGGGGCGCCAAGAGACCCAGTACTTC. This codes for CSVELGRQETQYF.

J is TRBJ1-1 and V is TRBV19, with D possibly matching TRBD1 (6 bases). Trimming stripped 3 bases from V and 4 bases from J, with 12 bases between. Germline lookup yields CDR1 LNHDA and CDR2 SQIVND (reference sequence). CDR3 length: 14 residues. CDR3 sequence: CASSIRHRATEAFF. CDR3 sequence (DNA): TGTGCCAGTAGTATTCGGCACAGGGCCACTGAAGCTTTCTTT. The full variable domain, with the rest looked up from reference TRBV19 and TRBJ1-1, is DGGITQSPKYLFRKEGQNVTLSCEQNLNHDAMYWYRQDPGQGLRLIYYSQIVNDFQKGDIAEGYSVSREKKESFPLTVTSAQKNPTAFYLCASSIRHRATEAFFGQGTRLTVV.

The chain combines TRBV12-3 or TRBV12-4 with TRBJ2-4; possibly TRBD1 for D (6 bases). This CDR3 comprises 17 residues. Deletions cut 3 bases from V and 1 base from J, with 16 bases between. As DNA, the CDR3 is TGTGCCAGCAGTTTCTGGATTAGGGGGTCGGCCAAAAACATTCAGTACTTC. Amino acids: CASSFWIRGSAKNIQYF.

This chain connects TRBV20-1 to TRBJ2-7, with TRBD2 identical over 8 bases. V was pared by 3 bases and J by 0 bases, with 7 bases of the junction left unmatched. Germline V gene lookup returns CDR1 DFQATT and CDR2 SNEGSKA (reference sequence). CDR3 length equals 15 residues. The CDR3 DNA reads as TGCAGTGCTAGGCTTCCCCGGGGGGGCTCCTACGAGCAGTACTTC. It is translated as CSARLPRGGSYEQYF.

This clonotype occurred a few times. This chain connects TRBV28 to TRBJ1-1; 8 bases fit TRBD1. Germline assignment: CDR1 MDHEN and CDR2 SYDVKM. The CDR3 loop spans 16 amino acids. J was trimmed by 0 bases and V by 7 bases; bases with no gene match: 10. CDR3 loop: CASTLRTGSMNTEAFF. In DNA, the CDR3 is TGTGCCAGCACCCTCCGGACAGGGTCTATGAACACTGAAGCTTTCTTT.